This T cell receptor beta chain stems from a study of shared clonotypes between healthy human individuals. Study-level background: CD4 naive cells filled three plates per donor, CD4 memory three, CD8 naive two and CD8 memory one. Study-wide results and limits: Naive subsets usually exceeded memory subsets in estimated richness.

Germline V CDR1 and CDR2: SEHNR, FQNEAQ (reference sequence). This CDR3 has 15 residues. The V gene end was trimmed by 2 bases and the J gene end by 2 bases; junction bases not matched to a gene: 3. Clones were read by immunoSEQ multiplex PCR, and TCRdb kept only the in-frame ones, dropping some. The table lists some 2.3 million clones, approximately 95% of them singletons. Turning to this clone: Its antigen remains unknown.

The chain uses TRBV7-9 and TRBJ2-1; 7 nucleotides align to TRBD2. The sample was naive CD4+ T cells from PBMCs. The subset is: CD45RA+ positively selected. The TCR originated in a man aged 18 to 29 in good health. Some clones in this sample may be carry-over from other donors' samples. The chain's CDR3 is CASSLLADTYNEQFF. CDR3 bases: TGTGCCAGCAGCTTACTAGCGGATACCTACAATGAGCAGTTCTTC. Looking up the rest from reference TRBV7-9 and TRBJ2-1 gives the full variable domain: DTGVSQNPRHKITKRGQNVTFRCDPISEHNRLYWYRQTLGQGPEFLTYFQNEAQLEKSRLLSDRFSAERPKGSFSTLEIQRTEQGDSAMYLCASSLLADTYNEQFFGPGTRLTVL.